This TCR beta chain comes out of a study of response to subunit inactivated influenza vaccine. The CDR3 spans 14 residues. The junction had 6 bases not matched to a gene; V was cut back by 5 bases and J by 4 bases. The germline V gene encodes CDR1 MDHEN and CDR2 SYDVKM. MiXCR, applied by TCRdb to the RT-PCR reads, yields one record per CDR3 protein. Of around 600,000 distinct CDR3 sequences listed, roughly 10% are singletons. The sample was also reused in another study, on T cells expressing NK-cell markers. That report adds: 5'RACE template switching with UMIs produced the TCR beta cDNA. A few donors' CD3+CD56-NKG2C+ cells were dominated by the same clonotypes.

V gene TRBV28 combines with J gene TRBJ2-7; 9 bases are shared with TRBD1. This sequence originates from a man aged 45-65 years who received an inactivated influenza vaccine. Sequenced material: PBMCs from blood, taken on the day of vaccination. In nucleotides, the CDR3 is TGTGCCAGCAGTCCCCCCGGGACAGGGTACGAGCAGTACTTC. This gives the protein CASSPPGTGYEQYF.